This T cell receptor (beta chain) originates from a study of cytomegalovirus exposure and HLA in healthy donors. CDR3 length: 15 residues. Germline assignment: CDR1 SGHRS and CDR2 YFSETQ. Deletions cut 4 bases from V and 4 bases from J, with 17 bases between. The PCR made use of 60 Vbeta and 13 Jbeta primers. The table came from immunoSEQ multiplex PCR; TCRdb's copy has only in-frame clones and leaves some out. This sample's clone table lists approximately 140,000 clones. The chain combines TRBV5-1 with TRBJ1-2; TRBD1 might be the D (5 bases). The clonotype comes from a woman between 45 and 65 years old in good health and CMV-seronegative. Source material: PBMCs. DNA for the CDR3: TGCGCCAGCAGCACAGGACGGACGGGCGTCTATGGCTACACCTTC. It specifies CASSTGRTGVYGYTF. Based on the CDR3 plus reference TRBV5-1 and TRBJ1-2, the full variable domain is KAGVTQTPRYLIKTRGQQVTLSCSPISGHRSVSWYQQTPGQGLQFLFEYFSETQRNKGNFPGRFSGRQFSNSRSEMNVSTLELGDSALYLCASSTGRTGVYGYTFGSGTRLTVV.